This TCR beta chain was observed in a study of cytomegalovirus exposure and HLA in healthy donors. Findings and limits, study-wide: Around 160 TCR beta chains were listed as cytomegalovirus-associated. Some public TCRs appeared in many individuals, while most sequences were rare. Among donors in an Asian-associated ancestry cluster, a later analysis reportedly found fewer N-insertions than the approximately 700-donor mean.

The CDR3 has 19 amino acids. CDR1 and CDR2 from the germline V gene are SGHVS and FQNEAQ. V gave up 2 bases and J gave up 0 bases, with 20 bases separating them. With respect to this clone: No antigen is known for it.

Primers included in the PCR were 60 Vbeta and 13 Jbeta primers. Assay used: immunoSEQ multiplex PCR; TCRdb lists only in-frame clones, some missing. The repertoire holds 150,000 or so clones, with roughly 74% as singletons. All the people who gave samples were healthy bone marrow donors. The sequence was obtained from a man aged 18-30 years in good health and CMV-seropositive. The chain carries TRBV7-8 and TRBJ1-5, with D tentatively TRBD1 (5 bases). The specimen sequenced was PBMCs. The CDR3 coding sequence is TGTGCCAGCAGCTTAATGACAGTGGCCCCGTCGTATAGCAATCAGCCCCAGCATTTT. It translates to CASSLMTVAPSYSNQPQHF. The whole variable domain, remainder taken from reference TRBV7-8 and TRBJ1-5, is GAGVSQSPRYKVAKRGQDVALRCDPISGHVSLFWYQQALGQGPEFLTYFQNEAQLDKSGLPSDRFFAERPEGSVSTLKIQRTQQEDSAVYLCASSLMTVAPSYSNQPQHFGDGTRLSIL.